A single TCR beta chain is shown here with its context. The source of the sample is a study of blood T cell repertoires in COVID-19. Per the original data handling: Estimates of nucleated cell counts were drawn from the amplification of reference gene primers. TCRdb keeps only in-frame clones here, not all; method: immunoSEQ multiplex PCR. The V and J calls and the clone size are those of that table, but D and trimming were determined from the DNA. This repertoire shows 250,000 or so clones, roughly nine tenths found once; its top ten account for 3.5% to 5.5%. This sequence was found in a woman between 40 and 55 years old who had recovered from COVID-19. The specimen sequenced was peripheral blood.

The CDR3 nucleotides read TGTGCCAGCTCACTACCGGGACAGGGGGTATCCGGGGAGCTGTTTTTT. This encodes CASSLPGQGVSGELFF. J is TRBJ2-2 and V is TRBV28; 11 bases fit TRBD1. CDR1 MDHEN and CDR2 SYDVKM come from the germline V gene. CDR3 size: 16 residues. Losses at the gene ends were 8 bases for V and 6 bases for J; bases not matched to a gene: 11.